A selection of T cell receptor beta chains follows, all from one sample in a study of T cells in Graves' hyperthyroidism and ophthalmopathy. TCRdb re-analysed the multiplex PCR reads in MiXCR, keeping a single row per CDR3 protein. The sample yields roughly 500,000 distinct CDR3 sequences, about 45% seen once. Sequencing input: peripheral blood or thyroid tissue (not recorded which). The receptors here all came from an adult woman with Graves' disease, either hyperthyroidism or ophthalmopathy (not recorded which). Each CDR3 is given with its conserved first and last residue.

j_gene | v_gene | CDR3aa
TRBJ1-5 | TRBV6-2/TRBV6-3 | CASRKQGAAINQPQHF
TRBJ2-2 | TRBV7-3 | CASSLSAAGELFF
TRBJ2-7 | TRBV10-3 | CAISLGTDYEQYF
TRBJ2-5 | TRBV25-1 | CASSGPYRGGRETQYF
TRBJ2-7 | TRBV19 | CASSSTVGLNEQYF
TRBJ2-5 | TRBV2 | CASSVDKETQYF
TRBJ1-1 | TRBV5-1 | CASSYGQGAGTEAFF
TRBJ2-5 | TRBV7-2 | CASSDRVAGALETQYF
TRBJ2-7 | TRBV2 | CASSPGPRAYEQYF
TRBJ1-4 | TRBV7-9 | CASSQSYGEKLFF
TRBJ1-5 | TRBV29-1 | CSVATGNPPQHF
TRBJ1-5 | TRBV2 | CASEVVGNQPQHF
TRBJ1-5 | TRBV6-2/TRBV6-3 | CASRPSGAHGQPQHF
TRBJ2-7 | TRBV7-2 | CASSLAAGNSYEQYF
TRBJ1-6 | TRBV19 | CASSSPSEGLHF
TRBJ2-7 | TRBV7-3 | CASSSSRARMLYEQYF
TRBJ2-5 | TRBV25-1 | CASLRPDQETQYF
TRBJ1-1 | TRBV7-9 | CASSPGQIYEAFF
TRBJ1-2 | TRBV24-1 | CATSSRYRADGYTF
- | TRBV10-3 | CATEAGTGFYEQYF
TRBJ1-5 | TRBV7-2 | CASSHGLGPPQHF
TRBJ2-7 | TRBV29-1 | CSVGGQMSYEQYF
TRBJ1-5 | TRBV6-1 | CASHPGQGVRNQPQHF
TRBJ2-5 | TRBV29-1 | CSVEGGGLYQETQYF
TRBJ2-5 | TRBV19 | CASRERETQYF
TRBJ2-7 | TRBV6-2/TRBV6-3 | CASIPTGVASAYEQYF
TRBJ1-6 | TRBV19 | CASSIGSGQMNSPLHF
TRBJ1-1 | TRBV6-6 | CASTGSRGTEAFF
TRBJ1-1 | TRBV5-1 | CASFSGTDPGGLTEAFF
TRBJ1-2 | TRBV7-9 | CASRLGGGLIYGYTF
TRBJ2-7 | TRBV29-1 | CTPERVGEQYF
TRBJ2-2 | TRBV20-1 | CSARAQQGELFF
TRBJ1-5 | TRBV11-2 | CASSLNRGGNQPQHF
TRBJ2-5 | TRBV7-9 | CASSFLGGQETQYF
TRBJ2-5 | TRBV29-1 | CSVRQGSLQETQYF
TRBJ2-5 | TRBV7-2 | CASSFAFLSGTDETQYF
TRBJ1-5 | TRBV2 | CASSLTGTMMGTQHF
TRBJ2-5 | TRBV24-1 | CATSDEGTSGTQTQYF
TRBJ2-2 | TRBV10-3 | CAISGGVTGELFF
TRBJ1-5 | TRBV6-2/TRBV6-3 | CASSYSGGLQPQHF
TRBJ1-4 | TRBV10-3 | CAINAATNEKLFF
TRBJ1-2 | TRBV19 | CASAYTRDTSGDDGYTF
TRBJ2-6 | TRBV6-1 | CASSQGTFGANVLTF
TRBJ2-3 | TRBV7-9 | CASSHRDRGDTQYF
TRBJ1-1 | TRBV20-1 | CSAGVTLNTEAFF
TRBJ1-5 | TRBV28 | CASSLPGGAGIQHF
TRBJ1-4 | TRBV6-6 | CASSGDRLINEKLFF
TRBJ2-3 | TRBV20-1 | CSAEIERGTDTQYF
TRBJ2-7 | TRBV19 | CASTPSGQGSYEQYF
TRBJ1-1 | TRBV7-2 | CASSQLGAAEAFF
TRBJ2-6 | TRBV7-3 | CASSLMLGTEAF
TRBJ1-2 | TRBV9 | CASSVEPTSNYGYTF
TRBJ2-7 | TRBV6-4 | CASSDQEGSYEQYF
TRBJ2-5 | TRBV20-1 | CSARGLGAGQETQYF
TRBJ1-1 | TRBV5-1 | CASSPTGGNGTEAFF
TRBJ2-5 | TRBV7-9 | CASSLLRGATPETQYF
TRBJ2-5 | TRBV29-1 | CSVVGTSGRKRETQYF
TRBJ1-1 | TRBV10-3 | CASRGRVGKGTEAFF
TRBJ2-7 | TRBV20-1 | CSARVGGGLYF
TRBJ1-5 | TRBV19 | CASSRGGYSNQPQHF